The entry below describes one T cell receptor (beta chain). Its antigen is not known. The CDR3 has 13 amino acids. Germline V gene sequence: CDR1 SGDLS, CDR2 YYNGEE. The V gene lost 2 bases and the J gene lost 5 bases, with 7 bases spanning the gap. The data derive from a study of T cells in Graves' hyperthyroidism and ophthalmopathy. Findings and limits, study-wide: Model predictions of ophthalmopathy came a median approximately 6.2 months before onset.

The CDR3 regions of TCR beta were amplified from RNA transcripts. First-round RT-PCR of the TCR CDR3 relied on the HTBI primer set. TCRdb re-analysed the multiplex PCR reads in MiXCR, keeping a single row per CDR3 protein. Of some 490,000 distinct CDR3 sequences in the sample, approximately 22% are singletons; the top ten hold approximately 54%. Sequencing was carried out using blood. The TCR sequence derives from a woman in her 70s with Graves' ophthalmopathy. V usage is TRBV9 and J usage is TRBJ2-2; D remains unclear. The CDR3 sequence: CASSVMGTGELFF. The CDR3 DNA is TGTGCCAGCAGCGTCATGGGGACCGGGGAGCTGTTTTTT.